Below are 7 T cell receptor beta chains sequenced from a single sample in a study of blood T cell repertoires in COVID-19. Clones were sequenced by immunoSEQ multiplex PCR, and TCRdb holds only the in-frame ones, with some missing. The sample shows 71,000 or so clones, over 75% of them seen only once. What was sequenced was peripheral blood. These receptors were obtained from a man aged 50-59 years with acute or convalescent COVID-19.

The CDR3 DNA sequence: TGTGCCAGCAGTTTAATAGCGGGAGGGGGGACCTACGAGCAGTACTTC. Protein sequence: CASSLIAGGGTYEQYF. This chain links TRBV28 with TRBJ2-7; 11 bases map to TRBD2. Germline V gives CDR1 MDHEN, CDR2 SYDVKM. The junction had 5 bases not matched to a gene; V was cut back by 2 bases and J by 2 bases. There are 16 residues in the CDR3.

The chain recombines TRBV24-1 with TRBJ2-1; 7 bases line up with TRBD2. This CDR3 is 15 amino acids long. Germline CDR1 KGHDR, CDR2 SFDVKD. Trimming cost V 1 base and J 4 bases; bases outside gene matches: 3. The CDR3 region has the DNA TGTGCCACCAGTGATTTCAGGACTAGTTACAATGAGCAGTTCTTC. Translating gives CATSDFRTSYNEQFF.

The V call is TRBV6-5, the J call TRBJ2-7; D gene uncertain. Germline V lookup: CDR1 MNHEY, CDR2 SVGAGI. The CDR3 consists of 12 residues. V was pared by 3 bases and J by 7 bases, with 10 bases between. CDR3 DNA sequence: TGTGCCAGCAGTTATGGGCGTGCGGAGCAGTACTTC. As protein: CASSYGRAEQYF.

J is TRBJ2-7 and V is TRBV19; TRBD1 agrees at 8 bases. V lost 3 bases to trimming and J lost 4 bases; unmatched junction nucleotides: 11. The CDR3 loop spans 16 amino acids. Looked up from germline, CDR1 is LNHDA and CDR2 is SQIVND (reference sequence). The CDR3 sequence is CASSIGSGGGMYEQYF. DNA of the CDR3: TGTGCCAGTAGTATTGGCTCAGGGGGCGGAATGTACGAGCAGTACTTC.

The chain is built from TRBV7-2 and TRBJ2-1; 12 bases are a match to TRBD2. Germline V gene lookup returns CDR1 SGHTA and CDR2 FQGNSA. Unmatched junction bases numbered 7, after V lost 6 bases and J lost 7 bases. The CDR3 is made up of 15 amino acids. The CDR3 is CASSPSGGARNEQFF. CDR3 sequence (DNA): TGTGCCAGCAGTCCTAGCGGGGGGGCGCGGAATGAGCAGTTCTTC.

The sample holds one count of this clone. The chain combines TRBV7-9 with TRBJ2-4; D is undetermined. This CDR3 spans 14 amino acids. CDR1 and CDR2 from the germline V gene are SEHNR and FQNEAQ (reference sequence). V lost 6 bases, J lost 1 base, and 10 bases lay in between. The CDR3 nucleotides read TGTGCCAGCAGACCTACAGCTGCCAAAAACATTCAGTACTTC. Translated, it gives CASRPTAAKNIQYF.

The chain carries TRBV6-5 and TRBJ2-3; a weak D match, TRBD2 (5 bases). The V gene's germline CDR1 is MNHEY and CDR2 SVGAGI. CDR3 length: 13 amino acids. V was pared by 9 bases and J by 6 bases, with 16 bases between. The CDR3 reads CASKTGNWDTQYF. The CDR3 DNA reads TGTGCCAGTAAAACGGGGAACTGGGATACGCAGTATTTT.